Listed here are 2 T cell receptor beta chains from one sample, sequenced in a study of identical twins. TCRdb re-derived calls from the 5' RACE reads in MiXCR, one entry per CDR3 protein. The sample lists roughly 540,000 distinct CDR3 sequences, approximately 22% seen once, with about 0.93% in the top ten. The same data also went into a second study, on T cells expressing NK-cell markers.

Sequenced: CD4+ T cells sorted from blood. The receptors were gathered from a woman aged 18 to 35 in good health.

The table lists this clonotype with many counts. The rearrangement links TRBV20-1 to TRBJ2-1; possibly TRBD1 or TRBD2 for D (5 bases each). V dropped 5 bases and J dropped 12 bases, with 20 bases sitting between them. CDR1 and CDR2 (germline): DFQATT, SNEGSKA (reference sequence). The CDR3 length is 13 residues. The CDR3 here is CSAGTRSGGSQFF. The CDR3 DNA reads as TGCAGTGCTGGGACCCGGTCCGGAGGCTCGCAGTTCTTC.

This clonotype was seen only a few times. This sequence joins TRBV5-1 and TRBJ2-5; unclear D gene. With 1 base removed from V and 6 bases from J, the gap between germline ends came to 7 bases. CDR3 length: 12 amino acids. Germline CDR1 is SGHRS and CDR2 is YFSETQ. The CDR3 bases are TGCGCCAGCAGCTTGAATCTAAAGACCCAGTACTTC. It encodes CASSLNLKTQYF.